This passage covers 20 T cell receptor beta chains from one sample sequenced in a study of T cell repertoires in cytomegalovirus infection. Via MiXCR, TCRdb re-called the reads, giving one row per CDR3 protein. The top ten hold roughly 13% of the sample, which has about 360,000 distinct CDR3 sequences, roughly 36% seen once. These receptors have no identified antigens. Here the sequenced sample was cultured PBMCs, taken from culture after CMV antigen stimulation. The receptors shown here come from a human donor in good health (CMV status not recorded). Some clones in this sample may be carry-over from other donors' samples.

CDR3 coding DNA: TGCGCCAGCAGCTTGGGACTAGCGGGAGGACGGGGCACAGATACGCAGTATTTT. Translating it yields CASSLGLAGGRGTDTQYF. This rearrangement joins TRBV5-1 to TRBJ2-3; the match to TRBD2 covers 13 bases. CDR3 length: 18 amino acids. Trimming cost V 0 bases and J 1 base; bases outside gene matches: 5. CDR1 SGHRS and CDR2 YFSETQ come from the germline V gene.

This clonotype occurred a few times. V gene TRBV7-6 combines with J gene TRBJ1-2; the D gene is possibly TRBD1 (5 bases). There are 14 residues in the CDR3. V was clipped by 5 bases and J by 10 bases, with 20 bases between them. Per germline, CDR1 SGHVS and CDR2 FNYEAQ. The CDR3 sequence is CASSPKGRLFDYTF. The CDR3 DNA reads TGTGCCAGCAGCCCAAAGGGACGGCTTTTTGACTACACCTTC.

This clonotype was seen only once. V is TRBV7-9 and J is TRBJ2-7; D is perhaps TRBD2 (5 bases). Trimming stripped 7 bases from V and 7 bases from J, with 20 bases between. The germline gives CDR1 SEHNR, CDR2 FQNEAQ (reference sequence). This CDR3 has 14 residues. CDR3 protein: CASNLDAGVQEQYF. CDR3 DNA sequence: TGTGCCAGCAACCTAGATGCCGGGGTACAAGAGCAGTACTTC. The full variable domain, completed using reference TRBV7-9 and TRBJ2-7, is DTGVSQNPRHKITKRGQNVTFRCDPISEHNRLYWYRQTLGQGPEFLTYFQNEAQLEKSRLLSDRFSAERPKGSFSTLEIQRTEQGDSAMYLCASNLDAGVQEQYFGPGTRLTVT.

This CDR3 reads CASSPRTSGPSYEQYV. The CDR3 nucleotides are TGTGCCAGCAGTCCCCGGACTAGCGGGCCCTCCTACGAGCAGTACGTC. The rearrangement joins TRBV12-3 or TRBV12-4 to TRBJ2-7, with 11 bases identical to TRBD2. This CDR3 comprises 16 residues. Losses at the gene ends were 5 bases for V and 0 bases for J; bases not matched to a gene: 6.

For the CDR3, the DNA is TGCAGTGCTAGAGTGAGGGGTTCACCCCTCCACTTT. Amino acid sequence: CSARVRGSPLHF. This chain uses TRBV20-1 with TRBJ1-6; perhaps TRBD1 as D (5 bases). The CDR3 is made up of 12 amino acids. V was trimmed by 1 base and J by 9 bases, leaving 7 bases between them. Germline V gene sequence: CDR1 DFQATT, CDR2 SNEGSKA (reference sequence).

This clonotype was found a few times. CDR3 region: CASSSSQNRAEAFF. CDR3 nucleotides: TGTGCCAGCAGCTCATCGCAAAATCGCGCTGAAGCTTTCTTT. J is TRBJ1-1 and V is TRBV7-9, with unresolved D. Trimming pared 4 bases from V and 6 bases from J, leaving 15 bases between. Germline CDR1 SEHNR, CDR2 FQNEAQ (reference sequence). The length of the CDR3 is 14 residues.

With regard to this clonotype: At one end, the junction sequence differs from germline, possibly due to a read error. The chain joins TRBV28 to TRBJ2-5; 7 positions match TRBD2. The CDR3 is made up of 15 amino acids. The germline CDR1 and CDR2 sequences are MDHEN and SYDVKM. The CDR3 loop reads CASSSLAVIQETQYF. The CDR3 region has the DNA TGTGCCAGTAGTTCCCTAGCGGTAATCCAAGAGACCCAGTACTTC.

At least ten counts were recorded for this clonotype. This chain uses TRBV29-1 with TRBJ2-1, with TRBD2 identical over 8 bases. The germline V gene encodes CDR1 SQVTM and CDR2 ANQGSEA. The CDR3 is 15 amino acids. Trimming took 5 bases from V and 7 from J; bases not matched to a gene: 13. Here the CDR3 DNA reads TGCAGCGTTATAAGGGGGACGGGAGGGGTGAATGAGCAGTTCTTC. It yields the protein CSVIRGTGGVNEQFF.

This clonotype has ten or more counts. The chain combines TRBV7-6 with TRBJ1-4; no clear D gene. The CDR3 has 15 residues. The germline CDR1 and CDR2 sequences are SGHVS and FNYEAQ. V dropped 5 bases and J dropped 3 bases, with 13 bases sitting between them. CDR3 sequence: CASSPRTSANEKLFF. CDR3 coding DNA: TGTGCCAGCAGCCCTCGGACCAGTGCTAATGAAAAACTGTTTTTT.

V is TRBV7-2 and J is TRBJ1-5, with D perhaps matching TRBD1 (5 bases). V was shortened by 5 bases and J by 4 bases, with 9 bases between the two germline ends. This CDR3 is 13 amino acids long. The germline V gene encodes CDR1 SGHTA and CDR2 FQGNSA. The CDR3 loop is CASSVGHNQPQHF. The CDR3 nucleotides are TGTGCCAGCAGCGTGGGGCATAATCAGCCCCAGCATTTT.

The chain combines TRBV20-1 with TRBJ2-3, with TRBD2 as a possible D gene (6 bases). The CDR3 is 16 amino acids. Germline CDR1 is DFQATT and CDR2 is SNEGSKA (reference sequence). Trimming took off 5 bases at V and 2 bases at J, with 20 bases between the two ends. CDR3 residues: CSAPGRMGLYTDTQYF. CDR3 sequence (DNA): TGCAGTGCTCCGGGACGCATGGGACTCTACACAGATACGCAGTATTTT.

The chain is built from TRBV11-2 and TRBJ2-3; D perhaps matches TRBD2 (6 bases). From germline, CDR1 is SGHAT and CDR2 FQNNGV. This CDR3 is built from 16 residues. Trimming shortened V by 5 bases and J by 6 bases, and 21 bases separated the two germline ends. CDR3 coding DNA: TGTGCCAGCAGCGAAAGGCGGGACCCAGCGAGGGATACGCAGTATTTT. This gives the protein CASSERRDPARDTQYF.

The sample holds a few counts of this clonotype. The chain joins TRBV7-2 to TRBJ2-1; 8 nucleotides align to TRBD2. Germline trimming cut 10 bases from V and 8 bases from J; bases unmatched to any gene: 13. The length of the CDR3 is 14 residues. Germline CDR1 reads SGHTA; CDR2 reads FQGNSA. The CDR3 here is CATETGGPVDEQFF. The CDR3 DNA reads TGTGCCACAGAGACGGGAGGGCCGGTGGATGAGCAGTTCTTC.

V gene TRBV2 combines with J gene TRBJ2-2; unclear D gene. V was cut by 0 bases and J by 4 bases, with 9 bases left in between. The CDR3 runs 15 residues. Germline CDR1 and CDR2: SNHLY and FYNNEI. CDR3 DNA: TGTGCCAGCAGTGAAGCGCGGACCTCCACCGGGGAGCTGTTTTTT. Its protein product is CASSEARTSTGELFF.

J is TRBJ2-5 and V is TRBV11-1; D is perhaps TRBD1 (6 bases). Per the germline V gene, CDR1 is SGHAT and CDR2 is FQDESV (reference sequence). The V end was cut by 7 bases, the J end by 3 bases, with 9 bases between. The CDR3 totals 12 residues. CDR3 coding DNA: TGTGCCAGCACCAACAGGGAAGAGACCCAGTACTTC. Its protein product is CASTNREETQYF.

This clonotype was seen a handful of times. The chain links TRBV7-9 to TRBJ2-5; D perhaps matches TRBD2 (5 bases). Between the trimmed V and J ends, which lost 5 bases and 5 bases, there was a span of 15 bases. This CDR3 spans 14 amino acids. Germline CDR1 and CDR2: SEHNR and FQNEAQ (reference sequence). The CDR3 bases are TGTGCCAGCAGCCGCGGACTTTCGACGGAGACCCAGTACTTC. Translated: CASSRGLSTETQYF.

The genes are TRBV5-4 and TRBJ2-1; tentatively, D is TRBD2 (7 bases). Germline V gives CDR1 SGHNT, CDR2 YYREEE (reference sequence). V lost 6 bases, J lost 9 bases, and 25 bases lay in between. CDR3 size: 16 residues. As DNA, the CDR3 is TGTGCCAGCACCTTTCGAGGCGGGGGACACCCAGGTGAGCAGTTCTTC. Its translation: CASTFRGGGHPGEQFF. Full variable domain (outside the CDR3, taken from reference TRBV5-4 and TRBJ2-1): ETGVTQSPTHLIKTRGQQVTLRCSSQSGHNTVSWYQQALGQGPQFIFQYYREEENGRGNFPPRFSGLQFPNYSSELNVNALELDDSALYLCASTFRGGGHPGEQFFGPGTRLTVL.

The chain is built from TRBV6-5 and TRBJ2-1, with unresolved D. This CDR3 comprises 19 residues. Looked up from germline, CDR1 is MNHEY and CDR2 is SVGAGI. Between the trimmed V and J ends, which lost 0 bases and 2 bases, there was a span of 20 bases. CDR3: CASSYSNKAFVSAYNEQFF. The CDR3 DNA is TGTGCCAGCAGTTACTCCAATAAGGCATTTGTCTCTGCCTACAATGAGCAGTTCTTC.

This clonotype was observed a handful of times. The chain joins TRBV7-9 to TRBJ2-3; either TRBD1 or TRBD2 may fit D (5 bases each). This CDR3 has 15 amino acids. Germline CDR1 is SEHNR and CDR2 is FQNEAQ (reference sequence). Deletions cut 7 bases from V and 3 bases from J, with 17 bases between. The CDR3 coding sequence is TGTGCCAGCAATCTAGGGGACCTACGGACAGATACGCAGTATTTT. Its translation: CASNLGDLRTDTQYF.

This chain connects TRBV20-1 to TRBJ2-4, with D unclear. With 3 bases removed from V and 2 bases from J, the gap between germline ends came to 11 bases. This CDR3 comprises 14 residues. From germline, CDR1 is DFQATT and CDR2 SNEGSKA (reference sequence). Written as DNA, the CDR3 is TGCAGTGCTAGGGCAGGATCCACCAAAAACATTCAGTACTTC. Translated, it gives CSARAGSTKNIQYF.